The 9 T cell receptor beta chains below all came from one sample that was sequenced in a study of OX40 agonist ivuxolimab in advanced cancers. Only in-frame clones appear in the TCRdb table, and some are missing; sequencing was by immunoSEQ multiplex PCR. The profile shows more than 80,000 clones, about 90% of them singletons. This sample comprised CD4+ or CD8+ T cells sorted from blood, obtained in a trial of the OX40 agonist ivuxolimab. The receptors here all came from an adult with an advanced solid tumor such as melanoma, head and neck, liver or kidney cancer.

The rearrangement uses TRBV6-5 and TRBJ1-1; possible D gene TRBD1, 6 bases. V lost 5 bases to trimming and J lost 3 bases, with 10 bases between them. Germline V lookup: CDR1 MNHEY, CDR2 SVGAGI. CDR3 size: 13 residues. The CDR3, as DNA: TGTGCCAGCAGTACAGGGAGAGACACTGAAGCTTTCTTT. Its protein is CASSTGRDTEAFF.

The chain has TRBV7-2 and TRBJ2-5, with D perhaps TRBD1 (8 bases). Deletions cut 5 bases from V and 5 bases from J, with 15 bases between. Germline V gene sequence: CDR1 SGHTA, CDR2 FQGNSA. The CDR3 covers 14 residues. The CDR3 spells CASSTGQGGETQYF. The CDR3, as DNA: TGTGCCAGCAGCACCGGACAGGGAGGGGAGACCCAGTACTTC.

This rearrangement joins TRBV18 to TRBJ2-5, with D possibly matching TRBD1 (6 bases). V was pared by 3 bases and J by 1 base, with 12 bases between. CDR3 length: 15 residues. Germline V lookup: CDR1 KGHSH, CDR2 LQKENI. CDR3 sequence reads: CASSPTQGPQETQYF. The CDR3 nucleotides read TGTGCCAGCTCACCGACGCAGGGGCCCCAAGAGACCCAGTACTTC.

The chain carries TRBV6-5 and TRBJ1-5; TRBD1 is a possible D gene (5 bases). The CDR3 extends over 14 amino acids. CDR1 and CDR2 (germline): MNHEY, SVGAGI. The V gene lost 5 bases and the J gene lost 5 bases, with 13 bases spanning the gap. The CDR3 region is CASSTLAGHQPQHF. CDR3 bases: TGTGCCAGCAGTACCCTCGCGGGGCATCAGCCCCAGCATTTT.

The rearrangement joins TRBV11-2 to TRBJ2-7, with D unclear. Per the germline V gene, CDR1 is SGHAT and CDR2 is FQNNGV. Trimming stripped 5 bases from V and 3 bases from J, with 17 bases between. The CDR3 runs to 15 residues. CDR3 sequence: CASSLLQNSIYEQYF. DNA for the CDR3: TGTGCCAGCAGCCTACTACAAAACAGCATCTACGAGCAGTACTTC.

CDR3 region: CASSWLGGVDTQYF. As DNA, the CDR3 is TGTGCCAGCTCTTGGTTAGGGGGAGTAGATACGCAGTATTTT. This chain connects TRBV6-1 to TRBJ2-3; possible D gene TRBD1, 6 bases. The CDR3 contains 14 residues. In germline, CDR1 is MNHNS, CDR2 SASEGT. V was cut by 8 bases and J by 5 bases, with 17 bases left in between.

CDR3 sequence (DNA): TGTGCCAGCAGACGACAGGGCTCCTACGAGCAGTACTTC. It is translated as CASRRQGSYEQYF. J is TRBJ2-7 and V is TRBV14; 7 bases align to TRBD1. V shed 6 bases, J shed 0 bases, and the junction held 2 bases outside the gene matches. Germline V gives CDR1 SGHDN, CDR2 FVKESK. The CDR3 runs 13 residues. Filled out from reference TRBV14 and TRBJ2-7, the complete variable domain reads EAGVTQFPSHSVIEKGQTVTLRCDPISGHDNLYWYRRVMGKEIKFLLHFVKESKQDESGMPNNRFLAERTGGTYSTLKVQPAELEDSGVYFCASRRQGSYEQYFGPGTRLTVT.

The CDR3 loop reads CASSPGTSGASTDTQYF. The CDR3 nucleotides are TGTGCCAGCAGCCCCGGGACTAGCGGCGCTAGCACAGATACGCAGTATTTT. This chain connects TRBV7-9 to TRBJ2-3, with 11 bases lining up with TRBD2. The CDR3 spans 17 residues. The junction had 7 bases not matched to a gene; V was cut back by 5 bases and J by 0 bases. Germline V lookup: CDR1 SEHNR, CDR2 FQNEAQ (reference sequence).

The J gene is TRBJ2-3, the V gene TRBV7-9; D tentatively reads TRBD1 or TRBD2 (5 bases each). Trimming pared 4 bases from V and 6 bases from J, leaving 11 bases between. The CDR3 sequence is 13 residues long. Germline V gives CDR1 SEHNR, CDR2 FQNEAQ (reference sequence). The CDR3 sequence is CASSWDPFDTQYF. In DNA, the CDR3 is TGTGCCAGCAGCTGGGACCCATTCGATACGCAGTATTTT.